The present TCR beta chain was sequenced within a study of cytomegalovirus exposure and HLA in healthy donors. Notes on the study in general: An analysis done earlier found most TCR beta V segments productive about 90% or about 30% of the time. Among immune exposure information, only CMV serostatus was available.

This CDR3 spans 16 amino acids. Germline CDR1 ENHRY, CDR2 SYGVKD. V shed 3 bases and J 5 bases; nucleotides not matched to a gene: 7. A remark on this clone: The target antigen is unknown.

60 Vbeta and 13 Jbeta primers were used in PCR. TCRdb keeps only in-frame clones here, not all; method: immunoSEQ multiplex PCR. The specimen's table records around 65,000 clones. The V gene is TRBV10-3, the J gene TRBJ2-5, with TRBD2 matching 12 bases. The source is a man aged 30 to 39 in good health and CMV-seropositive. Sample: PBMCs. In DNA form, the CDR3 reads TGTGCCATCAGTGATCCGACTAGCGGGAGTGGTGAGACCCAGTACTTC. This encodes CAISDPTSGSGETQYF.